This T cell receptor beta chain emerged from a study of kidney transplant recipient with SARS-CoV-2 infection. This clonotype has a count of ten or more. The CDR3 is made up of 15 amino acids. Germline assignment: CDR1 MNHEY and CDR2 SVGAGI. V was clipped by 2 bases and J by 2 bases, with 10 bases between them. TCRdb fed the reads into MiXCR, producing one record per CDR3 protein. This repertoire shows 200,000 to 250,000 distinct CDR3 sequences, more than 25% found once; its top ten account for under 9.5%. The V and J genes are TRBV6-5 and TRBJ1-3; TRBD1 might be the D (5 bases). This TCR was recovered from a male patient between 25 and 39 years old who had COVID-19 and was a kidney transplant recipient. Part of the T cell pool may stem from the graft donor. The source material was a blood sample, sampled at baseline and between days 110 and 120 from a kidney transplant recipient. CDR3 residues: CASSYGGAAGNTIYF. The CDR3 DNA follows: TGTGCCAGCAGTTACGGAGGGGCGGCTGGAAACACCATATATTTT.